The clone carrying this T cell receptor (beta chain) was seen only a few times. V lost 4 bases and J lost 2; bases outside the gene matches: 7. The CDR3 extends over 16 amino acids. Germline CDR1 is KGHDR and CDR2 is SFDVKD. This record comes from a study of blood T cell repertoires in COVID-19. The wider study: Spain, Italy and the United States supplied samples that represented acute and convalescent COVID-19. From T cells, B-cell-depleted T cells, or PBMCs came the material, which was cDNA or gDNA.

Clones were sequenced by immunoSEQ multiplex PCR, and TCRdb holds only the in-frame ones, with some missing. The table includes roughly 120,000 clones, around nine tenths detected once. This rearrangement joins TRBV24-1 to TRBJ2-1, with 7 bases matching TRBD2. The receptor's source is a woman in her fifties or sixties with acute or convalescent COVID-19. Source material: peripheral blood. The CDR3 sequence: CATSDGGGEAYNEQFF. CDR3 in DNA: TGTGCCACCAGTGACGGCGGGGGTGAAGCCTACAATGAGCAGTTCTTC.